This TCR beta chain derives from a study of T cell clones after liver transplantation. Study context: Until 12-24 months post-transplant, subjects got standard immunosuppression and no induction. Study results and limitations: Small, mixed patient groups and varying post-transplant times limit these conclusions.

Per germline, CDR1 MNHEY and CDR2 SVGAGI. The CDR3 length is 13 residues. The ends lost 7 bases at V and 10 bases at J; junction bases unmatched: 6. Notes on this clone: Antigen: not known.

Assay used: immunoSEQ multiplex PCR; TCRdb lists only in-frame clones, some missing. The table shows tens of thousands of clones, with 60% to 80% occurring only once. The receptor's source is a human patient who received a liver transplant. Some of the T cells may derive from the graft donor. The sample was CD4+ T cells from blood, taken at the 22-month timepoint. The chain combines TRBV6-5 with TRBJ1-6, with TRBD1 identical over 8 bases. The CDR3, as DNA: TGTGCCAGCACCGAGGACAGGGTATCACCCCTCCACTTT. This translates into CASTEDRVSPLHF.